The entry below describes one T cell receptor (beta chain). The antigen remains unidentified. One end of the junction is discordant with germline, which a read error may explain. The data belong to a study of T cell clonotyping in hematopoietic cell transplantation. TCRdb's table, derived via immunoSEQ multiplex PCR, lists solely in-frame clones and lacks some. The repertoire consists of tens of thousands of clones, with around 70% occurring once and the leading ten covering about 6%. As for time point: recipient sample about 28 days before transplant, after cytoreduction. Germline V CDR1 and CDR2: MNHNS, SASEGT. There are 15 residues in the CDR3. Notes on the study in general: Recipient TCR diversity dropped after transplant; expanded clonotypes rose from day 30 to 180. At the given depth, recipient repertoires were over 95% de novo clonotypes. CD4 and CD8 repertoire contributions could not be separated without sorting.

The sequence was obtained from a man between 50 and 59 years old with myelodysplastic syndrome. Some clones in this sample may be carry-over from other donors' samples. V gene TRBV6-1 combines with J gene TRBJ1-5; 9 nucleotides agree with TRBD1. Sequencing used peripheral blood mononuclear cells, obtained before stem cell transplant. Here the CDR3 reads CAGRTQGAGNQPQHF. CDR3 nucleotide sequence: TGTGCCGGCAGAACACAGGGGGCCGGCAATCAGCCCCAGCATTTT.